This T cell receptor beta chain emerged from a study of shared clonotypes between healthy human individuals. TCRdb's copy holds only in-frame clones and misses some; the assay was immunoSEQ multiplex PCR. Found here are roughly 2.5 million clones, roughly nine tenths of them singletons; the top ten hold around 0.14%. The TCR was taken from a man between 18 and 35 years old in good health. The sequenced sample consisted of naive CD4+ T cells sorted from blood. Specified subset: CD45RA+ positively selected.

The CDR3 loop is CASSGGTGRRTEAFF. In DNA form, the CDR3 reads TGTGCCAGCAGTGGGGGAACAGGGAGGCGCACTGAAGCTTTCTTT. The rearrangement joins TRBV6-5 to TRBJ1-1; D is perhaps TRBD1 (6 bases). The V end was cut by 5 bases, the J end by 4 bases, with 17 bases between. There are 15 residues in the CDR3. CDR1 and CDR2 (germline): MNHEY, SVGAGI.